This record looks at one TCR beta chain sequence and its context. V lost 1 base, J lost 7 bases, and 7 bases stayed unmatched. Germline values: CDR1 SGHTA, CDR2 FQGNSA. The CDR3 loop spans 15 amino acids. This specimen comes from a study of blood T cell repertoires in COVID-19. Study information: Both acute and convalescent COVID-19 samples were obtained from the United States, Italy and Spain. Sources were T cells, B-cell-depleted T cells, or PBMCs; the material itself was cDNA or gDNA.

Profiled with immunoSEQ multiplex PCR; TCRdb holds only in-frame clones, not every one. The profile shows a few hundred thousand clones, about nine tenths of them singletons. The chain links TRBV7-2 to TRBJ1-2; 9 bases fit TRBD1. What was sequenced was peripheral blood. This receptor was identified in a woman aged 25 to 39 with COVID-19, enrolled during active disease. The CDR3 DNA follows: TGTGCCAGCAGCTTAGATCGGGACAGGGTTACTGGCTACACCTTC. Protein: CASSLDRDRVTGYTF.